These 24 T cell receptor beta chains share one sample of origin, sequenced in a study of T cell responses to AZD1222 COVID-19 vaccine. This table comes from immunoSEQ multiplex PCR, and its TCRdb copy is limited to in-frame clones, with some not included. The sample consists of 120,000 or so clones, 86% of them appearing once. Sequencing was performed on peripheral blood, taken 28 days after the second AZD1222 dose. The receptors originated from an adult who received the AZD1222 COVID-19 vaccine.

This clone was seen more than once but under ten times. The chain is built from TRBV7-2 and TRBJ1-2; D is uncertain. V was trimmed by 1 base and J by 0 bases, leaving 9 bases between them. The CDR3 spans 15 residues. Germline-derived CDR1 and CDR2 are SGHTA and FQGNSA. The CDR3 DNA reads TGTGCCAGCAGCTTAGGGCCGGACCCTAACTATGGCTACACCTTC. Its protein product is CASSLGPDPNYGYTF.

This clone occurred once. The gene calls are TRBV27 and TRBJ2-2; 7 bases line up with TRBD1. This CDR3 contains 15 residues. V lost 3 bases to trimming and J lost 5 bases; unmatched junction nucleotides: 6. Per germline, CDR1 MNHEY and CDR2 SMNVEV (reference sequence). CDR3 sequence reads: CASSFDRVGTGELFF. CDR3 DNA: TGTGCCAGCAGTTTTGACAGGGTTGGGACCGGGGAGCTGTTTTTT.

The chain employs TRBV7-8 and TRBJ1-6; D not resolved. The germline V and J ends were trimmed by 5 bases and 4 bases, with 15 bases remaining between them. CDR1 is SGHVS, CDR2 FQNEAQ, per germline. There are 16 residues in the CDR3. The CDR3 region is CASSTQEGSYNSPLHF. Written as DNA, the CDR3 is TGTGCCAGCAGCACCCAGGAGGGATCGTATAATTCACCCCTCCACTTT.

The genes are TRBV4-1 and TRBJ1-2; 7 bases align to TRBD1. J gave up 3 bases and V 1 base, and 8 bases lay outside the gene matches. The CDR3 has 16 residues. Germline V gives CDR1 MGHRA, CDR2 YSYEKL. The CDR3 DNA is TGCGCCAGCAGCCAAGGGGCAGGGGGTGGTTACTATGGCTACACCTTC. Amino acid sequence: CASSQGAGGGYYGYTF.

The chain uses TRBV30 and TRBJ1-1; 7 nucleotides line up with TRBD1. This CDR3 has 13 residues. Trimming took 7 bases from V and 1 from J; bases not matched to a gene: 6. The germline V gene has CDR1 GTSNPN and CDR2 SVGIG (reference sequence). The CDR3 sequence is CALLTGWNTEAFF. CDR3 nucleotide sequence: TGTGCCTTATTGACAGGGTGGAACACTGAAGCTTTCTTT.

This clone appeared a few times. The genes are TRBV27 and TRBJ1-5; D call uncertain. Trimming took off 6 bases at V and 0 bases at J, with 12 bases between the two ends. Germline lookup yields CDR1 MNHEY and CDR2 SMNVEV (reference sequence). This CDR3 is 15 amino acids long. In DNA, the CDR3 is TGTGCCAGCAGCCCCTCTGGGGTTAGCAATCAGCCCCAGCATTTT. Its translation: CASSPSGVSNQPQHF.

The rearrangement uses TRBV18 and TRBJ1-2; D not certain. Trimming cost V 0 bases and J 8 bases, with 10 bases left between them. CDR1 and CDR2 from the germline V gene are KGHSH and LQKENI. CDR3 size: 13 residues. The CDR3 reads CASSPPWGWGYTF. CDR3 sequence (DNA): TGTGCCAGCTCACCACCATGGGGATGGGGCTACACCTTC.

V is TRBV2 and J is TRBJ2-7; D might be TRBD2 (6 bases). V was clipped by 0 bases and J by 1 base, with 13 bases between them. The CDR3 is made up of 16 amino acids. Per the germline V gene, CDR1 is SNHLY and CDR2 is FYNNEI. CDR3 sequence reads: CASSEAWRDPSYEQYF. Written as DNA, the CDR3 is TGTGCCAGCAGTGAAGCTTGGAGGGACCCTTCCTACGAGCAGTACTTC.

V usage is TRBV4-1 and J usage is TRBJ1-5; D ambiguous. Trimming took off 4 bases at V and 2 bases at J, with 12 bases between the two ends. The CDR3 runs 15 residues. CDR1 is MGHRA, CDR2 YSYEKL, per germline. The CDR3, as DNA: TGCGCCAGCAGCCCAGTGCAGGACGGCAATCAGCCCCAGCATTTT. Protein product: CASSPVQDGNQPQHF.

V and J are TRBV11-3 and TRBJ1-1, with D possibly matching TRBD1 (5 bases). This CDR3 region has 13 residues. Between the trimmed V and J ends, which lost 4 bases and 6 bases, there was a span of 12 bases. Germline V CDR1 and CDR2: SGHNT, YENEEA. The CDR3 loop reads CASSSFREAEAFF. The CDR3 nucleotides read TGTGCCAGCAGCTCGTTCAGGGAGGCTGAAGCTTTCTTT.

The chain uses TRBV28 and TRBJ2-7; D remains ambiguous. Germline values: CDR1 MDHEN, CDR2 SYDVKM. The CDR3 runs to 13 residues. With 3 bases removed from V and 2 bases from J, the gap between germline ends came to 8 bases. Here the CDR3 DNA reads TGTGCCAGCAGTTTTGGCAGGACCTACGAGCAGTACTTC. Translated: CASSFGRTYEQYF.

This chain uses TRBV28 with TRBJ1-6, with D unclear. The V end lost 8 bases, the J end lost 9 bases, and 17 bases lay between the germline ends. The CDR3 sequence is 14 residues long. Looked up from germline, CDR1 is MDHEN and CDR2 is SYDVKM. In nucleotides, the CDR3 is TGTGCCAGCGGCACCCGTCCCTCCGGTTCACCCCTCCACTTT. Encoded protein: CASGTRPSGSPLHF.

The chain couples TRBV12-5 to TRBJ1-5; D remains ambiguous. Trimming stripped 5 bases from V and 4 bases from J, with 3 bases between. CDR1 is LGHNT, CDR2 FRNRAP, per germline. CDR3 length: 11 residues. The CDR3 DNA sequence: TGTGCTAGTGGTCTGAATCAGCCCCAGCATTTT. Translation: CASGLNQPQHF.

V gene TRBV6-6 combines with J gene TRBJ1-5, with D unresolved. Deletions cut 5 bases from V and 0 bases from J, with 17 bases between. Looked up from germline, CDR1 is MNHNY and CDR2 is SVGAGI (reference sequence). The CDR3 contains 17 residues. CDR3 coding DNA: TGTGCCAGCAGTCCTTCCAATGATCCGAATAGCAATCAGCCCCAGCATTTT. Translation: CASSPSNDPNSNQPQHF.

The rearrangement uses TRBV30 and TRBJ2-7; D is perhaps TRBD1 or TRBD2 (5 bases each). Germline V CDR1 and CDR2: GTSNPN, SVGIG (reference sequence). This CDR3 has 15 amino acids. Trimming stripped 3 bases from V and 9 bases from J, with 24 bases between. The chain's CDR3 is CAWRETGRWKGGQYF. The CDR3 region has the DNA TGTGCCTGGAGGGAAACGGGACGGTGGAAAGGTGGGCAGTACTTC.

The gene calls are TRBV3-1 (or the pseudogene TRBV3-2) and TRBJ2-7; the match to TRBD2 covers 7 bases. CDR3 length: 15 residues. Unmatched junction bases numbered 5, after V lost 0 bases and J lost 3 bases. CDR1 is LGHDT, CDR2 YNNKEL, per germline (reference sequence). This chain's CDR3 is CASSQDASGVYEQYF. Written as DNA, the CDR3 is TGTGCCAGCAGCCAAGACGCCAGCGGGGTCTACGAGCAGTACTTC.

Written as DNA, the CDR3 is TGTGCCAGCCGTGGAGGGGGCTCTGGAAACACCATATATTTT. This codes for CASRGGGSGNTIYF. The chain carries TRBV19 and TRBJ1-3; D is possibly TRBD1 (6 bases). V was cut by 9 bases and J by 0 bases, with 12 bases left in between. This CDR3 is 14 amino acids long. Germline assignment: CDR1 LNHDA and CDR2 SQIVND (reference sequence).

The chain has TRBV7-4 and TRBJ1-4; perhaps TRBD1 as D (5 bases). CDR3 size: 17 residues. The V and J ends lost 5 bases and 3 bases respectively, with 19 bases between them. Germline V gene data show CDR1 as SGHVT and CDR2 as SQSDAQ. This chain's CDR3 is CASSPHVREVANEKLFF. The CDR3 coding sequence is TGTGCCAGCAGCCCCCACGTCAGGGAAGTTGCTAATGAAAAACTGTTTTTT.

CDR3 protein: CASSRTGAADTEAFF. CDR3 DNA: TGTGCCAGCAGTCGTACAGGGGCGGCGGACACTGAAGCTTTCTTT. The rearrangement joins TRBV5-6 to TRBJ1-1; TRBD1 matches at 7 bases. Per the germline V gene, CDR1 is SGHDT and CDR2 is YYEEEE. V lost 5 bases to trimming and J lost 3 bases; unmatched junction nucleotides: 10. This CDR3 contains 15 residues.

This clone was seen a single time. In DNA form, the CDR3 reads TGTGCCAGCAAAGACAGGCCATCCCAAACTAACTATGGCTACACCTTC. Translated: CASKDRPSQTNYGYTF. This chain joins TRBV2 and TRBJ1-2; tentative D call: TRBD1 (6 bases). Per germline, CDR1 SNHLY and CDR2 FYNNEI. This CDR3 is 16 amino acids long. Trimming removed 7 bases at V and 0 bases at J, with 18 bases between.

Concerning this clone: A junction boundary mismatches the germline segment, possibly from a read error. The rearrangement links TRBV10-2 to TRBJ2-2; 10 positions match TRBD2. The germline V gene encodes CDR1 WSHSY and CDR2 SAAADI. The length of the CDR3 is 14 residues. The CDR3 spells CARRGAGGPGELFF. The CDR3 DNA reads as TGCGCCCGCAGGGGAGCGGGGGGGCCCGGGGAGCTGTTTTTT.

The chain recombines TRBV6-5 with TRBJ1-2; 7 bases are shared with TRBD1. With 2 bases clipped from V and 3 bases from J, the junction kept 3 bases outside the gene matches. The germline gives CDR1 MNHEY, CDR2 SVGAGI. The CDR3 runs to 14 residues. CDR3 in amino acids: CASSYTTGYYGYTF. The DNA of the CDR3 is TGTGCCAGCAGTTACACGACAGGGTACTATGGCTACACCTTC.

This chain links TRBV13 with TRBJ1-3; D not certain. The CDR3 extends over 14 amino acids. The germline V gene encodes CDR1 PRHDT and CDR2 FYEKMQ (reference sequence). The V gene lost 5 bases and the J gene lost 5 bases, with 13 bases spanning the gap. Here the CDR3 reads CASSPRILRNTIYF. CDR3 sequence (DNA): TGTGCCAGCAGCCCTAGGATATTGCGAAACACCATATATTTT.

Of note for this clone: This same CDR3 is encoded by further DNA sequences in the sample. The chain uses TRBV11-2 and TRBJ1-1; D gene ambiguous. The V gene lost 1 base and the J gene lost 0 bases, with 3 bases spanning the gap. There are 13 residues in the CDR3. Germline V gene data show CDR1 as SGHAT and CDR2 as FQNNGV. Written as DNA, the CDR3 is TGTGCCAGCAGCTTAGTAGTGAACACTGAAGCTTTCTTT. It is translated as CASSLVVNTEAFF.